The 18 T cell receptor beta chains reported below all come from one sample, sequenced in a study of T cell clonotyping in hematopoietic cell transplantation (dated by TCRdb to 2020 to 2023). The library was produced with the immunoSEQ multiplex PCR assay. TCRdb holds this immuneACCESS table with in-frame rearrangements only. Some clones are missing; in checked studies, unresolved V genes explain under half, and the rest has no known cause. Counted in this sample were several thousand clones; 60% to 80% of them appeared once. The ten largest clonotypes hold roughly 34% of the sample. According to the study, the label for this sample's time point signals: 180 days after allo-HCT. This material consisted of peripheral blood mononuclear cells, taken 180 days after allogeneic stem cell transplant. All receptors derive from an older male patient who had an allogeneic stem cell transplant from an unrelated donor, so T cells may come from the graft donor. Some clones in this sample may be carry-over from other donors' samples.

This chain joins TRBV10-2 and TRBJ1-4; D gene ambiguous. The CDR3 has 14 residues. Trimming took 4 bases from V and 7 from J, leaving 13 bases between them. Germline V gene sequence: CDR1 WSHSY, CDR2 SAAADI. CDR3 nucleotides: TGCGCCAGCAGTGTGCGGGAAAGAAGTGAAAAACTGTTTTTT. Protein sequence: CASSVRERSEKLFF.

The CDR3 DNA is TGTGCCAGTAGTTTGTACGGGACCAACGTCCTGACTTTC. As protein: CASSLYGTNVLTF. This sequence joins TRBV19 and TRBJ2-6; possible D gene TRBD2, 5 bases. Germline lookup yields CDR1 LNHDA and CDR2 SQIVND (reference sequence). V shed 5 bases and J shed 8 bases, with 10 bases lying between them. The CDR3 runs to 13 residues.

The V gene is TRBV4-2, the J gene TRBJ1-4; D uncertain. The CDR3 has 15 amino acids. V was clipped by 3 bases and J by 7 bases, with 15 bases between them. Germline V gives CDR1 LGHNA, CDR2 YNFKEQ. The CDR3, as DNA: TGTGCCAGCAGCCATCCCGGCAGTTTGATTGAAAAACTGTTTTTT. Translated: CASSHPGSLIEKLFF.

CDR3 loop: CASSPRRGEAFF. The CDR3 bases are TGTGCCAGCTCACCACGAAGGGGTGAAGCTTTCTTT. The V gene is TRBV18, the J gene TRBJ1-1; D may be TRBD1 (5 bases). This CDR3 has 12 residues. The germline V and J ends were trimmed by 1 base and 7 bases, with 7 bases remaining between them. Germline V lookup: CDR1 KGHSH, CDR2 LQKENI.

As DNA, the CDR3 is TGTGCCAGCGGCTGGGTGAACACTGAAGCTTTCTTT. Its translation is CASGWVNTEAFF. V usage is TRBV11-2 and J usage is TRBJ1-1, with unresolved D. Germline V gene data show CDR1 as SGHAT and CDR2 as FQNNGV. Trimming took 8 bases from V and 0 from J, leaving 7 bases between them. This CDR3 region has 12 residues.

The genes are TRBV6-5 and TRBJ2-2; maybe TRBD2 (5 bases). This CDR3 has 15 amino acids. V was shortened by 1 base and J by 6 bases, with 12 bases between the two germline ends. CDR1 and CDR2 (germline): MNHEY, SVGAGI. The CDR3 DNA reads as TGTGCCAGCAGTTACTTTGGCTATAGCGCCGGGGAGCTGTTTTTT. Translated: CASSYFGYSAGELFF.

The V gene is TRBV30, the J gene TRBJ1-1; D unresolved. CDR1 is GTSNPN, CDR2 SVGIG, per germline (reference sequence). Trimming took off 8 bases at V and 1 base at J, with 8 bases between the two ends. The CDR3 runs to 11 residues. The CDR3 DNA sequence: TGTGCCCTAAACAGGAACACTGAAGCTTTCTTT. Translated, it gives CALNRNTEAFF.

This chain connects TRBV2 to TRBJ1-1; 8 bases agree with TRBD1. Germline V gives CDR1 SNHLY, CDR2 FYNNEI. V was clipped by 6 bases and J by 5 bases; unmatched bases: 5. There are 13 residues in the CDR3. The CDR3 nucleotides are TGTGCCAGCAGCAGGGGGCTGCGTACTGAAGCTTTCTTT. Translating gives CASSRGLRTEAFF.

The chain combines TRBV7-9 with TRBJ2-1; 8 nucleotides agree with TRBD2. CDR1 is SEHNR, CDR2 FQNEAQ, per germline (reference sequence). The CDR3 length is 16 residues. The V and J ends lost 7 bases and 7 bases, in that order; junction bases with no gene match: 15. In nucleotides, the CDR3 is TGTGCCAGCAAGCAGTCCAGCGGGAGTCCCAGGAATGAGCAGTTCTTC. Protein: CASKQSSGSPRNEQFF. Supplemented by reference TRBV7-9 and TRBJ2-1, the full variable domain reads DTGVSQNPRHKITKRGQNVTFRCDPISEHNRLYWYRQTLGQGPEFLTYFQNEAQLEKSRLLSDRFSAERPKGSFSTLEIQRTEQGDSAMYLCASKQSSGSPRNEQFFGPGTRLTVL.

The chain employs TRBV29-1 and TRBJ1-2, with 7 bases lining up with TRBD1. This CDR3 is 14 amino acids long. V dropped 5 bases and J dropped 2; count of bases not matched to a gene: 8. The germline CDR1 and CDR2 sequences are SQVTM and ANQGSEA. CDR3 protein: CSVKGATLNYGYTF. CDR3 DNA: TGCAGCGTTAAGGGGGCTACCCTCAACTATGGCTACACCTTC.

This rearrangement joins TRBV19 to TRBJ1-2, with D perhaps matching TRBD1 (5 bases). CDR3 size: 14 residues. Germline-derived CDR1 and CDR2 are LNHDA and SQIVND (reference sequence). The V end was cut by 5 bases, the J end by 7 bases, with 17 bases between. The CDR3 DNA is TGTGCCAGTAGTCCGGCCCCCCTGGGGGGTGGCTACACCTTC. It specifies CASSPAPLGGGYTF.

This clone rates as large. The chain links TRBV2 to TRBJ1-1; D unclear. The ends were cut back, 8 bases at V and 7 bases at J, with 11 bases in the middle. The CDR3 has 11 amino acids. Looked up from germline, CDR1 is SNHLY and CDR2 is FYNNEI. The CDR3 bases are TGTGCCAGCGCTTACGTGGGTGAAGCTTTCTTT. It specifies CASAYVGEAFF.

This chain links TRBV7-2 with TRBJ1-5; no definite D call. The CDR3 totals 15 residues. The V and J ends lost 1 base and 3 bases respectively, with 10 bases between them. Germline V gives CDR1 SGHTA, CDR2 FQGNSA. The CDR3: CASSLGGNINQPQHF. In nucleotides, the CDR3 is TGTGCCAGCAGCTTAGGGGGAAATATCAATCAGCCCCAGCATTTT. Full variable domain (remainder filled in from reference TRBV7-2 and TRBJ1-5): GAGVSQSPSNKVTEKGKDVELRCDPISGHTALYWYRQSLGQGLEFLIYFQGNSAPDKSGLPSDRFSAERTGGSVSTLTIQRTQQEDSAVYLCASSLGGNINQPQHFGDGTRLSIL.

This clone is labeled medium-sized. The J gene is TRBJ2-5, the V gene TRBV15; D unclear. The germline CDR1 and CDR2 sequences are LNHNV and YYDKDF (reference sequence). V gave up 5 bases and J gave up 3 bases, with 13 bases separating them. The CDR3 covers 14 residues. The CDR3 sequence: CATSVGTGEETQYF. CDR3 nucleotide sequence: TGTGCCACCAGCGTGGGAACTGGGGAAGAGACCCAGTACTTC.

This clone has a handful of counts. The chain is built from TRBV6-7 and TRBJ1-1; D may be TRBD1 (6 bases). TRBV6-7 counts as an open reading frame of uncertain function. V lost 7 bases to trimming and J lost 1 base, with 10 bases between them. This CDR3 spans 13 amino acids. The CDR3, as DNA: TGTGCCAGCACCACGACAGGGAACACTGAAGCTTTCTTT. This gives the protein CASTTTGNTEAFF.

This chain connects TRBV14 to TRBJ1-2; unclear D gene. The CDR3 contains 13 residues. The V gene lost 0 bases and the J gene lost 6 bases, with 8 bases spanning the gap. The germline V gene has CDR1 SGHDN and CDR2 FVKESK. CDR3 DNA: TGTGCCAGCAGCCAAGATCCCCGCGATGGCTACACCTTC. This encodes CASSQDPRDGYTF.

This clone showed up just a few times. The CDR3 coding sequence is TGTGCCAGCTCGTTCCGGGCTAGCGGGAGCGGTACGCAGTATTTT. Amino acid sequence: CASSFRASGSGTQYF. The genes are TRBV2 and TRBJ2-3; 10 bases align to TRBD2. The V gene end was trimmed by 8 bases and the J gene end by 8 bases; junction bases not matched to a gene: 13. Germline CDR1 and CDR2: SNHLY and FYNNEI. The CDR3 contains 15 residues.

The chain combines TRBV7-2 with TRBJ2-2, with TRBD2 as a possible D gene (6 bases). Germline assignment: CDR1 SGHTA and CDR2 FQGNSA. The CDR3 is made up of 15 amino acids. Trimming took off 1 base at V and 4 bases at J, with 10 bases between the two ends. CDR3 loop: CASSLGLAPTGELFF. CDR3 coding DNA: TGTGCCAGCAGCTTAGGCCTAGCGCCCACCGGGGAGCTGTTTTTT.